One sample yielded the 5 T cell receptor beta chains listed below, sequenced in a study of cytomegalovirus exposure and HLA in healthy donors. Vbeta (60) and Jbeta (13) primers were used in the PCR. Libraries were prepared by immunoSEQ multiplex PCR; TCRdb keeps only in-frame clonotypes and omits some of them. Of about 150,000 clones listed, over 70% are singletons. Sequenced material: PBMCs. These receptor sequences come from a man under 40 in good health and CMV-seropositive.

This chain connects TRBV27 to TRBJ2-7; the match to TRBD1 covers 10 bases. V was clipped by 4 bases and J by 3 bases; unmatched bases: 0. CDR1 and CDR2 from the germline V gene are MNHEY and SMNVEV (reference sequence). The CDR3 covers 13 residues. CDR3 sequence (DNA): TGTGCCAGCAGTTGGGACAGGGGCTACGAGCAGTACTTC. Amino acid sequence: CASSWDRGYEQYF.

The rearrangement joins TRBV6-6 to TRBJ2-5; a weak D match, TRBD2 (6 bases). The V end was cut by 8 bases, the J end by 8 bases, with 6 bases between. This CDR3 has 9 residues. CDR1 is MNHNY, CDR2 SVGAGI, per germline (reference sequence). The chain's CDR3 is CASGLTQYF. Written as DNA, the CDR3 is TGTGCCAGCGGACTAACCCAGTACTTC.

Written as DNA, the CDR3 is TGTGCCAGCAGCGCCAGAACCGGGACAGGGACCAACACCGGGGAGCTGTTTTTT. It codes for CASSARTGTGTNTGELFF. This chain uses TRBV9 with TRBJ2-2, with 9 bases that match TRBD1. Germline CDR1 reads SGDLS; CDR2 reads YYNGEE. The trim removed 3 bases at V and 2 bases at J, leaving 11 bases unmatched. CDR3 length equals 18 residues. The full variable domain, in which reference TRBV9 and TRBJ2-2 provide the parts outside the CDR3, is DSGVTQTPKHLITATGQRVTLRCSPRSGDLSVYWYQQSLDQGLQFLIQYYNGEERAKGNILERFSAQQFPDLHSELNLSSLELGDSALYFCASSARTGTGTNTGELFFGEGSRLTVL.

This clone was recorded once. The chain recombines TRBV9 with TRBJ2-2, with 10 bases aligning to TRBD2. This CDR3 has 16 amino acids. Germline CDR1 is SGDLS and CDR2 is YYNGEE. V trimming: 0 bases; J trimming: 6 bases; junction bases outside the gene matches: 5. The CDR3 DNA reads as TGTGCCAGCAGCGTAGTGTCTAGCGGGAGTCCCGGGGAGCTGTTTTTT. Translation gives CASSVVSSGSPGELFF.

The rearrangement joins TRBV28 to TRBJ2-7; possible D gene TRBD1, 7 bases. Germline CDR1 MDHEN, CDR2 SYDVKM. The CDR3 is made up of 15 amino acids. The V end lost 5 bases, the J end lost 1 base, and 15 bases lay between the germline ends. The CDR3: CASSPPGGGSYEQYF. CDR3 sequence (DNA): TGTGCCAGCAGTCCGCCAGGGGGAGGATCCTACGAGCAGTACTTC. Looking up the rest from reference TRBV28 and TRBJ2-7 gives the full variable domain: DVKVTQSSRYLVKRTGEKVFLECVQDMDHENMFWYRQDPGLGLRLIYFSYDVKMKEKGDIPEGYSVSREKKERFSLILESASTNQTSMYLCASSPPGGGSYEQYFGPGTRLTVT.